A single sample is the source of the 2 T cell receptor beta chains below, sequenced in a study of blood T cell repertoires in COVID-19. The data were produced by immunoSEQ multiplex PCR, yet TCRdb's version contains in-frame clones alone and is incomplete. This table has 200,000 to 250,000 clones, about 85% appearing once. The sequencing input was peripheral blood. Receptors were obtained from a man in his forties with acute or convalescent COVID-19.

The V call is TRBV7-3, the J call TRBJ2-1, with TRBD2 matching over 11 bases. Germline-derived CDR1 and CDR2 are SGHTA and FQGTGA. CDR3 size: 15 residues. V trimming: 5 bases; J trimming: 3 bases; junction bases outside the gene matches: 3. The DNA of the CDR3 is TGTGCCAGCAGCATCACTAGCGGGGGCTACAATGAGCAGTTCTTC. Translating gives CASSITSGGYNEQFF.

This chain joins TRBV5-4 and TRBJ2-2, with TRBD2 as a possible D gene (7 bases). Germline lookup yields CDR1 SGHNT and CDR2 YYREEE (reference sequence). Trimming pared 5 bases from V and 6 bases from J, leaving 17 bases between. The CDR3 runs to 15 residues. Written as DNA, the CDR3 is TGTGCCAGCAGGCGAGGGGGGGAATCTGCCGGGGAGCTGTTTTTT. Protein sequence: CASRRGGESAGELFF.